This T cell receptor (beta chain) was sequenced in a study of blood T cell repertoires in COVID-19. The V end was cut by 2 bases, the J end by 7 bases, with 6 bases between. The CDR3 extends over 11 amino acids. Germline V gene data show CDR1 as SGHDT and CDR2 as YYEEEE. As originally analysed: Amplified reference gene primers provided the basis for estimating nucleated cell counts. Clones were read by immunoSEQ multiplex PCR, and TCRdb kept only the in-frame ones, dropping some. V, J and clone size derive from that table, while D and trimming were established from the DNA sequence. The sample holds fewer than 300,000 clones; more than 75% are singletons and the top ten take 0.9% to 1%. A single count supports this clone.

V is TRBV5-6 and J is TRBJ2-5; D might be TRBD2 (5 bases). The TCR sequence derives from a middle-aged woman who had recovered from COVID-19. Sequencing was done on a sample of peripheral blood. CDR3 in amino acids: CASSFRGTQYF. The CDR3, as DNA: TGTGCCAGCAGCTTCCGGGGGACCCAGTACTTC.